The rows below give T cell receptor beta chains drawn from one sample of a study of a mutant IDH1 vaccine in newly diagnosed glioma. TCRdb's copy holds only in-frame clones and misses some; the assay was immunoSEQ multiplex PCR. Here the sample spans around 36,000 clones, approximately 90% being singletons. Their antigen targets remain unknown. Sample: PBMCs, taken from a glioma patient whose treatment included an IDH1 peptide vaccine. These receptors were obtained from a man aged 50 or older with glioma. Each CDR3 is given with its conserved first and last residue. The D gene is left open where the match is weak. The size field is filled for only some rows; it gives once, few, many or a size class.

NA,TRBV7-9,TRBJ2-2,NA,CASIEGGMHTGELFF,TGTGCCAGCATTGAGGGCGGGATGCACACCGGGGAGCTGTTTTTT
NA,TRBV5-1,TRBJ2-3,NA,CASSPALSTSTDTQYF,TGCGCCAGCAGCCCTGCCCTATCAACTAGCACAGATACGCAGTATTTT
NA,TRBV18,TRBJ1-1,TRBD1,CASSPAGTVNTEAFF,TGTGCCAGCTCACCTGCCGGGACAGTGAACACTGAAGCTTTCTTT
NA,TRBV28,TRBJ1-5,TRBD1,CATTDRGFRDSNQPQHF,TGTGCCACCACGGACAGGGGGTTTCGGGATAGCAATCAGCCCCAGCATTTT
NA,TRBV5-1,TRBJ1-1,TRBD1,CASSQIRQGRYTEAFF,TGCGCCAGCAGCCAAATCCGACAGGGGAGGTACACTGAAGCTTTCTTT
once,TRBV2,TRBJ2-3,NA,CASTGMGTDTQYF,TGTGCCAGCACTGGGATGGGCACAGATACGCAGTATTTT
NA,TRBV7-9,TRBJ1-2,TRBD1,CATFKGQGDYGYTF,TGTGCCACATTTAAAGGACAGGGGGACTATGGCTACACCTTC
NA,TRBV6-1,TRBJ2-6,NA,CASMLSGANVLTF,TGTGCCAGCATGTTATCTGGGGCCAACGTCCTGACTTTC
NA,TRBV21-1,TRBJ1-6,NA,CASSKRWGWGPGGNSPLHF,TGTGCCAGCAGCAAGAGGTGGGGTTGGGGGCCGGGAGGTAATTCACCCCTCCACTTT
NA,TRBV30,TRBJ2-7,NA,CAWSSGADYEQYF,TGTGCCTGGAGTTCAGGGGCAGACTACGAGCAGTACTTC